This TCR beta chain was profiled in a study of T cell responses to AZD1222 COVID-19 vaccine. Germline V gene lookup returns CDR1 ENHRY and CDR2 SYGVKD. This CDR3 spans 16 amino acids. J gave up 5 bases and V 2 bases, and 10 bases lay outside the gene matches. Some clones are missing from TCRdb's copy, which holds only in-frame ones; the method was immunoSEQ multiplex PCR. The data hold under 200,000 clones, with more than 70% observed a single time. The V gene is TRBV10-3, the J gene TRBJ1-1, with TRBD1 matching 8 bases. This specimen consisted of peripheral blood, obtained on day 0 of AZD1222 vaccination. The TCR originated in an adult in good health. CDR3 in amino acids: CAISEQGAVRSTEAFF. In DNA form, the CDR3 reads TGTGCCATCAGTGAGCAGGGGGCGGTACGTTCTACTGAAGCTTTCTTT.